A single sample is the source of the 25 T cell receptor beta chains below, sequenced in a study of T-cell reconstitution after alpha-beta-depleted transplantation in children. Unique molecular identifiers were used in preparing the TCRbeta library. MiXCR was run by TCRdb on the PCR reads, yielding one entry per CDR3 protein. The sample lists roughly 500,000 distinct CDR3 sequences, around 17% occurring once. The sequencing here drew on PBMCs from the stem cell graft donor, taken from the stem cell graft. The receptors originated from a human donor who donated a stem cell graft to a child with acute lymphoblastic leukemia.

The rearrangement uses TRBV3-1 and TRBJ2-7; 10 nucleotides align to TRBD2. The CDR3 length is 17 residues. Unmatched junction bases numbered 10, after V lost 5 bases and J lost 0 bases. CDR1 is LGHDT and CDR2 is YNNKEL in the germline V gene (reference sequence). The CDR3 sequence: CASSARLAGQSSYEQYF. The CDR3 DNA follows: TGTGCCAGCAGCGCACGACTAGCGGGCCAGAGCTCCTACGAGCAGTACTTC.

The chain has TRBV7-2 and TRBJ2-7; 7 bases agree with TRBD2. CDR3 size: 14 residues. With V trimmed by 5 bases and J by 5 bases, 9 bases remained unmatched. Germline loops: CDR1 SGHTA, CDR2 FQGNSA. Written as DNA, the CDR3 is TGTGCCAGCAGCCCAGGGTGGCGGGAGCACGAGCAGTACTTC. It encodes CASSPGWREHEQYF.

The chain combines TRBV5-1 with TRBJ2-5; 13 positions match TRBD2. This CDR3 is built from 17 residues. Germline V CDR1 and CDR2: SGHRS, YFSETQ. Trimming removed 1 base from V and 2 bases from J; junction bases left unmatched: 5. In DNA form, the CDR3 reads TGCGCCAGCAGCTTGACTAGCGGGAGGGCCCTGCAAGAGACCCAGTACTTC. The encoded protein is CASSLTSGRALQETQYF. The full variable domain, rest sourced from reference TRBV5-1 and TRBJ2-5, is KAGVTQTPRYLIKTRGQQVTLSCSPISGHRSVSWYQQTPGQGLQFLFEYFSETQRNKGNFPGRFSGRQFSNSRSEMNVSTLELGDSALYLCASSLTSGRALQETQYFGPGTRLLVL.

V usage is TRBV20-1 and J usage is TRBJ1-1; TRBD1 agrees at 8 bases. V shed 2 bases, J shed 1 base, and the junction held 6 bases outside the gene matches. This CDR3 spans 15 amino acids. The germline CDR1 and CDR2 sequences are DFQATT and SNEGSKA (reference sequence). Written as DNA, the CDR3 is TGCAGTGCTAGACAATTCGGGACAGGGAACACTGAAGCTTTCTTT. Translation: CSARQFGTGNTEAFF.

This clonotype has just a few counts. The gene calls are TRBV5-1 and TRBJ2-7, with 7 positions matching TRBD1. The CDR3 sequence is 16 residues long. V dropped 0 bases and J dropped 0; count of bases not matched to a gene: 6. Germline CDR1 SGHRS, CDR2 YFSETQ. CDR3 DNA sequence: TGCGCCAGCAGCTTGGCCGCCGGGACAGCCTCCTACGAGCAGTACTTC. It is translated as CASSLAAGTASYEQYF.

This clonotype was counted between two and nine times. This chain's CDR3 is CASSYREGFNEQFF. The CDR3 DNA reads TGTGCCAGCAGTTACCGGGAGGGGTTCAATGAGCAGTTCTTC. The rearrangement joins TRBV6-5 to TRBJ2-1, with 8 bases fitting TRBD2. J gave up 6 bases and V 2 bases, and 3 bases lay outside the gene matches. Germline CDR1 and CDR2: MNHEY and SVGAGI. The CDR3 has 14 amino acids.

On this clonotype: One junction end disagrees with the germline gene, perhaps due to a read error. The chain has TRBV12-3 or TRBV12-4 and TRBJ2-1; D not certain. The CDR3 spans 10 residues. The CDR3 bases are TGTGCCAGCACTCACCTGACTCAGGCCTTC. Amino acid sequence: CASTHLTQAF.

This clonotype has at least ten counts. The chain combines TRBV12-3 or TRBV12-4 with TRBJ2-2, with D hard to call. CDR3 size: 13 residues. V shed 6 bases and J shed 4 bases, with 9 bases lying between them. CDR3 in amino acids: CASRSLGTGELFF. Here the CDR3 DNA reads TGTGCCAGCAGGTCTCTTGGCACCGGGGAGCTGTTTTTT.

This clonotype was observed a few times. V and J are TRBV20-1 and TRBJ1-2; a possible D gene is TRBD1 (5 bases). Germline CDR1 reads DFQATT; CDR2 reads SNEGSKA (reference sequence). Trimming took off 8 bases at V and 3 bases at J, with 13 bases between the two ends. CDR3 length: 12 residues. CDR3 sequence: CSPRGEDYGYTF. CDR3 bases: TGCAGTCCCCGGGGCGAGGACTATGGCTACACCTTC.

The rearrangement joins TRBV6-6 to TRBJ2-7, with D unclear. Trimming cost V 6 bases and J 4 bases, with 10 bases left between them. CDR1 and CDR2 (germline): MNHNY, SVGAGI (reference sequence). This CDR3 has 12 amino acids. The CDR3 DNA reads as TGTGCCAGCAGCTACACCGGTTACGAGCAGTACTTC. It codes for CASSYTGYEQYF.

This clonotype was seen only a few times. This chain links TRBV5-7 with TRBJ2-1; 13 bases fit TRBD2. TRBV5-7 is annotated as an ORF whose role is uncertain. This CDR3 region has 17 residues. V lost 3 bases and J lost 7; bases outside the gene matches: 10. The CDR3 spells CASSSGTSGITLNEQFF. For the CDR3, the DNA is TGTGCCAGCAGCTCCGGGACTAGCGGGATTACTTTAAATGAGCAGTTCTTC.

This clonotype was observed many times. This rearrangement joins TRBV27 to TRBJ2-1, with no clear D. Germline V gene lookup returns CDR1 MNHEY and CDR2 SMNVEV (reference sequence). This CDR3 region has 15 residues. The ends were cut back, 6 bases at V and 1 base at J, with 13 bases in the middle. The chain's CDR3 is CASSGPTASYNEQFF. As DNA, the CDR3 is TGTGCCAGCAGCGGACCCACCGCGTCCTACAATGAGCAGTTCTTC.

The sample holds a few counts of this clonotype. The chain is built from TRBV20-1 and TRBJ2-4; D assignment may be TRBD1 or TRBD2 (5 bases each). The CDR3 length is 13 residues. Deletions cut 4 bases from V and 7 bases from J, with 14 bases between. In germline, CDR1 is DFQATT, CDR2 SNEGSKA (reference sequence). The CDR3 here is CSAIRTRGNIQYF. The CDR3 DNA is TGCAGTGCTATTCGTACTCGGGGCAACATTCAGTACTTC.

The chain has TRBV20-1 and TRBJ2-4; TRBD1 aligns across 10 bases. In germline, CDR1 is DFQATT, CDR2 SNEGSKA (reference sequence). J was trimmed by 2 bases and V by 0 bases; bases with no gene match: 4. This CDR3 comprises 16 residues. In nucleotides, the CDR3 is TGCAGTGCTAGAGAGGGGGGACAGGGGTCCAAAAACATTCAGTACTTC. It codes for CSAREGGQGSKNIQYF.

The chain employs TRBV5-5 and TRBJ2-5; D possibly matches TRBD1 or TRBD2 (6 bases each). The V gene lost 4 bases and the J gene lost 5 bases, with 18 bases spanning the gap. The CDR3 contains 15 residues. The V gene's germline CDR1 is SGHKS and CDR2 YYEKEE (reference sequence). CDR3 loop: CASSRTLSGAETQYF. CDR3 sequence (DNA): TGTGCCAGCAGCCGCACTTTATCGGGGGCCGAGACCCAGTACTTC.

This clonotype was recorded a few times. The CDR3 here is CASSSRPAGGASTNEQFF. The CDR3 DNA reads as TGCGCCAGCAGCTCGAGACCTGCAGGGGGCGCAAGTACGAATGAGCAGTTCTTC. This sequence joins TRBV5-1 and TRBJ2-1, with 8 positions matching TRBD1. CDR3 length: 18 amino acids. V lost 3 bases and J lost 7; bases outside the gene matches: 18. Germline values: CDR1 SGHRS, CDR2 YFSETQ.

Only a few counts were recorded for this clonotype. CDR3 sequence: CASSFLGMNTEAFF. Written as DNA, the CDR3 is TGTGCCAGCAGCTTCTTGGGTATGAACACTGAAGCTTTCTTT. The V gene is TRBV7-2, the J gene TRBJ1-1; the D is unclear. V gave up 3 bases and J gave up 0 bases, with 8 bases separating them. The CDR3 loop spans 14 amino acids. Germline V gives CDR1 SGHTA, CDR2 FQGNSA. Based on the CDR3 plus reference TRBV7-2 and TRBJ1-1, the full variable domain is GAGVSQSPSNKVTEKGKDVELRCDPISGHTALYWYRQSLGQGLEFLIYFQGNSAPDKSGLPSDRFSAERTGGSVSTLTIQRTQQEDSAVYLCASSFLGMNTEAFFGQGTRLTVV.

This clonotype was seen a handful of times. This chain links TRBV7-2 with TRBJ2-1, with D unresolved. This CDR3 has 12 amino acids. Germline V gene sequence: CDR1 SGHTA, CDR2 FQGNSA. V gave up 5 bases and J gave up 8 bases, with 10 bases separating them. The CDR3 loop reads CASSRVLDEQFF. CDR3 sequence (DNA): TGTGCCAGCAGCCGCGTACTGGATGAGCAGTTCTTC.

This clonotype turned up a few times. This sequence joins TRBV27 and TRBJ1-5, with D maybe TRBD1 (5 bases). Germline V gene data show CDR1 as MNHEY and CDR2 as SMNVEV (reference sequence). V was pared by 8 bases and J by 2 bases, with 13 bases between. The CDR3 runs to 14 residues. The CDR3 region is CASRVGVGNQPQHF. CDR3 DNA: TGTGCCAGCCGGGTGGGGGTAGGCAATCAGCCCCAGCATTTT.

CDR3 sequence (DNA): TGTGCCAGCCTCTCGCAGAGAGAGCAGTTCTTC. Residues: CASLSQREQFF. The genes are TRBV13 and TRBJ2-1, with D unclear. Trimming cost V 8 bases and J 10 bases, with 12 bases left between them. Germline V lookup: CDR1 PRHDT, CDR2 FYEKMQ (reference sequence). This CDR3 is built from 11 residues.

The genes are TRBV7-8 and TRBJ2-1, with 7 positions matching TRBD2. Germline CDR1 is SGHVS and CDR2 is FQNEAQ. The junction had 11 bases not matched to a gene; V was cut back by 5 bases and J by 4 bases. This CDR3 is built from 16 residues. The CDR3 DNA reads TGTGCCAGCAGCCATCCTTCTAGCGGCAAATACAATGAGCAGTTCTTC. As protein: CASSHPSSGKYNEQFF.

This clonotype has more than one count but fewer than ten. The rearrangement uses TRBV20-1 and TRBJ2-6; D unclear. V was shortened by 3 bases and J by 1 base, with 4 bases between the two germline ends. Per germline, CDR1 DFQATT and CDR2 SNEGSKA (reference sequence). The length of the CDR3 is 13 residues. The CDR3 coding sequence is TGCAGTGCTAGTGTTTCTGGGGCCAACGTCCTGACTTTC. Residues: CSASVSGANVLTF.

V is TRBV7-9 and J is TRBJ2-2; D is possibly TRBD1 or TRBD2 (5 bases each). This CDR3 comprises 15 residues. CDR1 and CDR2 from the germline V gene are SEHNR and FQNEAQ (reference sequence). V was pared by 3 bases and J by 5 bases, with 13 bases between. CDR3 sequence: CASSFYGARTGELFF. CDR3 bases: TGTGCCAGCAGCTTCTACGGGGCCCGAACCGGGGAGCTGTTTTTT.

This clonotype was seen a handful of times. Here the CDR3 DNA reads TGTGCCAGCAGTCCCTCCGGGGGCAGAGGCACAGATACGCAGTATTTT. Protein: CASSPSGGRGTDTQYF. The genes are TRBV12-3 or TRBV12-4 and TRBJ2-3; D could derive from TRBD1 or TRBD2 (6 bases each). V shed 5 bases and J shed 1 base, with 16 bases lying between them. The CDR3 runs 16 residues.

This clonotype was observed a handful of times. The CDR3, as DNA: TGTGCCAGCAGCTGGGGAAGGGTTTTACAGATACTAGCCAAAAACATTCAGTACTTC. Protein product: CASSWGRVLQILAKNIQYF. The chain combines TRBV11-2 with TRBJ2-4; D ambiguous. Germline lookup yields CDR1 SGHAT and CDR2 FQNNGV. The V gene lost 4 bases and the J gene lost 0 bases, with 22 bases spanning the gap. The CDR3 consists of 19 residues.